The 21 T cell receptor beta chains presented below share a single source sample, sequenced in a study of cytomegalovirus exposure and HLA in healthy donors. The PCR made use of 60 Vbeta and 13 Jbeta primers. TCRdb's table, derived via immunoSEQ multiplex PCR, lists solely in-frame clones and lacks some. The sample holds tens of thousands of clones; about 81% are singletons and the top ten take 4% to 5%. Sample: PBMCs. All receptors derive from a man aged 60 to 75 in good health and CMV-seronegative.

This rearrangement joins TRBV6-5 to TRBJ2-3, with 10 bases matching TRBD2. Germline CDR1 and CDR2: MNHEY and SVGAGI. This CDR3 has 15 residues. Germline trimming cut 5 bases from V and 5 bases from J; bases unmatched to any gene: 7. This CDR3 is CASSGASGGGDTQYF. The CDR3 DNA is TGTGCCAGCAGTGGGGCTAGCGGGGGTGGAGATACGCAGTATTTT.

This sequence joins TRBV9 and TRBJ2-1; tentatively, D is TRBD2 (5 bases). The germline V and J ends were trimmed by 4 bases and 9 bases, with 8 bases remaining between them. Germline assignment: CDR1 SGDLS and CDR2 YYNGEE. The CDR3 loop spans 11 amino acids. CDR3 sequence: CASSRGIEQFF. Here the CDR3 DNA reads TGTGCCAGCAGCCGAGGGATTGAGCAGTTCTTC.

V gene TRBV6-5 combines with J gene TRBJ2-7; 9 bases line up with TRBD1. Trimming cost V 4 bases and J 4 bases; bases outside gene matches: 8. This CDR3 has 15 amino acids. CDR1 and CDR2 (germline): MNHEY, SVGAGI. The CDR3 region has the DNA TGTGCCAGCAGTTTCCCGGGACAGGGAGTTTACGAGCAGTACTTC. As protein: CASSFPGQGVYEQYF.

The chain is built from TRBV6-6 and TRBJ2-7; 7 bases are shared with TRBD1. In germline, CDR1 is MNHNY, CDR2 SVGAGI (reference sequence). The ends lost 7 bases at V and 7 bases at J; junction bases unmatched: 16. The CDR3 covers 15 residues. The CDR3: CASKGRDRANLEQYF. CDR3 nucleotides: TGTGCCAGCAAAGGACGGGACAGAGCTAATTTGGAGCAGTACTTC.

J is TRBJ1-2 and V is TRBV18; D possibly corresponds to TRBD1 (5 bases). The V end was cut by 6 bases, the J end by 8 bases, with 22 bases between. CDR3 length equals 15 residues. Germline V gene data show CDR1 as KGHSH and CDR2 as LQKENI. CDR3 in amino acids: CASSTPVKQGGGYTF. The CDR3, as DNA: TGTGCCAGCTCGACGCCTGTTAAGCAGGGAGGAGGCTACACCTTC.

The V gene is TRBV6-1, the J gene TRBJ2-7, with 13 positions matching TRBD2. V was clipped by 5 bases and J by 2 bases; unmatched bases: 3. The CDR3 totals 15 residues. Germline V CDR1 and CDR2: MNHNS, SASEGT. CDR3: CASSKTSGGPYEQYF. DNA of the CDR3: TGTGCCAGCAGTAAGACTAGCGGGGGGCCCTACGAGCAGTACTTC.

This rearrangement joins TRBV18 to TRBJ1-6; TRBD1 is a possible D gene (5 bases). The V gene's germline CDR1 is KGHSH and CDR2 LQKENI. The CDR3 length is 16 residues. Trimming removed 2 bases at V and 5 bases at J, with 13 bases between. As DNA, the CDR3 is TGTGCCAGCTCACCAATGCCCCGGGGGAATAATTCACCCCTCCACTTT. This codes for CASSPMPRGNNSPLHF.

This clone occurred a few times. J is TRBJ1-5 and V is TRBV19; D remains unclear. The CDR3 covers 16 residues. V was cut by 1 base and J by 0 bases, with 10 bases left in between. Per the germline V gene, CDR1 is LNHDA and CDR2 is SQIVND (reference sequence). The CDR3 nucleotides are TGTGCCAGTAGTATAGTCGGCGGAACTAGCAATCAGCCCCAGCATTTT. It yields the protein CASSIVGGTSNQPQHF.

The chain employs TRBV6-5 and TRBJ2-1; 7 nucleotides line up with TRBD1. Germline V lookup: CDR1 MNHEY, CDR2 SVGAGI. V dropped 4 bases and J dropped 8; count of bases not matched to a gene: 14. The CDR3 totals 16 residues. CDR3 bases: TGTGCCAGCAGTTTTAATACCCGATCCGGGACAGATGAGCAGTTCTTC. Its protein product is CASSFNTRSGTDEQFF.

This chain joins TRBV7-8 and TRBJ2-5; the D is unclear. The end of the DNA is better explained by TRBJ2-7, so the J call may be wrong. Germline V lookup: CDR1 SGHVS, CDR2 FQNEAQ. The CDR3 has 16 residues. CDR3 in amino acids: CASSLPPGPGSYEQYF. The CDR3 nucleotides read TGTGCCAGCAGCTTACCACCGGGTCCCGGATCCTACGAGCAGTACTTC.

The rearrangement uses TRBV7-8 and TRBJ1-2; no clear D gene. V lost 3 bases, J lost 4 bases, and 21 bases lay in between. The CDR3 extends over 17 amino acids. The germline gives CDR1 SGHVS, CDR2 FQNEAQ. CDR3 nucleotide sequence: TGTGCCAGCAGCTTGGCAACTACCACCTCTATGTCCTATGGCTACACCTTC. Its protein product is CASSLATTTSMSYGYTF.

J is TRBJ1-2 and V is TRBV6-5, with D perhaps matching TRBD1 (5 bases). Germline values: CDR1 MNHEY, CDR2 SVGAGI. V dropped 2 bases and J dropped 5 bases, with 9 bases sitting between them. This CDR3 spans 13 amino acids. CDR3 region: CASSYGGGYGYTF. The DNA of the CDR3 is TGTGCCAGCAGTTACGGGGGGGGTTATGGCTACACCTTC.

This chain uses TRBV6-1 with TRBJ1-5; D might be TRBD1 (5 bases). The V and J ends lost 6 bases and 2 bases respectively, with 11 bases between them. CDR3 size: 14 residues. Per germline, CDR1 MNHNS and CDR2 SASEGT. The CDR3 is CASSPTGGNQPQHF. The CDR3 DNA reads TGTGCCAGCAGCCCAACGGGGGGCAATCAGCCCCAGCATTTT.

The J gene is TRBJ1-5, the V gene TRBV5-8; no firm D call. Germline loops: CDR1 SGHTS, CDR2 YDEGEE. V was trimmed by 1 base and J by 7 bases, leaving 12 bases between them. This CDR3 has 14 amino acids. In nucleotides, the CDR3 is TGTGCCAGCAGCTTGTGGGGAAGCGGCCAGCCCCAGCATTTT. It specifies CASSLWGSGQPQHF.

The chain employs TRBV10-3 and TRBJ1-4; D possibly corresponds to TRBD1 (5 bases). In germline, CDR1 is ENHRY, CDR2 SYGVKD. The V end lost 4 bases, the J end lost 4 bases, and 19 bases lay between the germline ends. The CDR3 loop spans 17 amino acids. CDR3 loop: CAISAVRTSNLNEKLFF. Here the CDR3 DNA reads TGTGCCATCAGTGCTGTCAGGACATCTAATCTTAATGAAAAACTGTTTTTT.

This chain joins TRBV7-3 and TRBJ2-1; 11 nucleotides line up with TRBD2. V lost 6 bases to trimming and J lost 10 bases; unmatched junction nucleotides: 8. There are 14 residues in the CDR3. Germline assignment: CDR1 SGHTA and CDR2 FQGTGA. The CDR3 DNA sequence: TGTGCCAGCAGACGTAGCGGGGGGGCGAGGGAGCAGTTCTTC. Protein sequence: CASRRSGGAREQFF.

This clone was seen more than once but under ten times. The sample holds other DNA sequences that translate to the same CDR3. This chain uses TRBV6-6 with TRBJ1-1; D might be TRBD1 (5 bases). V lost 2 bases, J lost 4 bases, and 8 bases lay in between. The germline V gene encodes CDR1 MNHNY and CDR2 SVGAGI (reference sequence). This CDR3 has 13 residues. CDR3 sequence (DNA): TGTGCCAGCAGTTACGGGGGAGGCACTGAAGCTTTCTTT. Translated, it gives CASSYGGGTEAFF.

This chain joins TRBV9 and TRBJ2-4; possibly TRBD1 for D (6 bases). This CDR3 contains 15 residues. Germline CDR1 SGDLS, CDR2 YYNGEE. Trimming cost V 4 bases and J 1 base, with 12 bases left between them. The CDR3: CASSPDQGAKNIQYF. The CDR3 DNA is TGTGCCAGCAGCCCCGACCAGGGGGCCAAAAACATTCAGTACTTC.

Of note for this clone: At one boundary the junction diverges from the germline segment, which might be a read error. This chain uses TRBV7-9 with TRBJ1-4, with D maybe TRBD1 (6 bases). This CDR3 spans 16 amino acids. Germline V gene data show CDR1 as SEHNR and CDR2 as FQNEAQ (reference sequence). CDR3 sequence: CSSSFPWTATNEKLFF. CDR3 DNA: TGTTCCAGCAGCTTTCCATGGACAGCGACTAATGAAAAACTGTTTTTT. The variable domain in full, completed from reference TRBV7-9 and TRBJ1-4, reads DTGVSQNPRHKITKRGQNVTFRCDPISEHNRLYWYRQTLGQGPEFLTYFQNEAQLEKSRLLSDRFSAERPKGSFSTLEIQRTEQGDSAMYLCSSSFPWTATNEKLFFGSGTQLSVL.

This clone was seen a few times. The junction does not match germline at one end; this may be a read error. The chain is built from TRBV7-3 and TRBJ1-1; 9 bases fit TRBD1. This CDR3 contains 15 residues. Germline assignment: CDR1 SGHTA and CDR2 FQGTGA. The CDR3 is CASSITGGGLSEAFF. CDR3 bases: TGTGCCAGCAGCATAACAGGGGGCGGTCTGTCCGAAGCTTTCTTT.

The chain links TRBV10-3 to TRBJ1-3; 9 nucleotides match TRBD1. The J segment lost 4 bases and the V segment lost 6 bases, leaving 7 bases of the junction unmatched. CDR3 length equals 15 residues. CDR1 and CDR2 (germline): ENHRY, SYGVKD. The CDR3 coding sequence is TGTGCCATCAGCCCGACAGGGGGGCAAGGAAACACCATATATTTT. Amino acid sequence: CAISPTGGQGNTIYF.